The source of this TCR beta chain is a study of CD8+ T cells in alopecia areata. The CDR3 is 14 amino acids. The junction had 6 bases not matched to a gene; V was cut back by 3 bases and J by 6 bases. The V gene's germline CDR1 is ENHRY and CDR2 SYGVKD. Extracted RNA was reverse transcribed into cDNA, the sequencing template. Clones were sequenced by immunoSEQ multiplex PCR, and TCRdb holds only the in-frame ones, with some missing. The data show 95,000 to 100,000 clones, with roughly three fifths seen just once and about 16% held by the top ten. Regarding the study as a whole: An increase in clonality over normal scalp was evident in lesional scalp, especially alopecia totalis/universalis.

This sample's treatment: oral pan-JAK inhibitor, 5-10 mg twice daily. In alopecia areata patients, both lesional scalp punch biopsies and peripheral blood were collected. A note on this clone: No antigen is known for it.

This sample comprised CD8+ T cells sorted from blood, obtained at week 4, from a patient treated with tofacitinib. The origin of this receptor is a human donor with alopecia areata. The chain has TRBV10-3 and TRBJ1-2, with 8 bases that match TRBD1. The DNA of the CDR3 is TGTGCCATCAGTGACACAGGGGGAATGCATGGCTACACCTTC. Amino acid sequence: CAISDTGGMHGYTF.